Below are 2 T cell receptor beta chains sequenced from a single sample in a study of blood T cell repertoires in COVID-19. Assay: immunoSEQ multiplex PCR; the TCRdb copy retains only in-frame clones and omits some. The sample consists of around 240,000 clones, approximately 90% of them appearing once. Sequencing was performed on PBMCs or T cells enriched from blood (not recorded which). These receptors were obtained from a human donor in a cohort exposed to, infected with or recovered from COVID-19 (not recorded which). The donor label of this sample is uncertain.

The rearrangement uses TRBV5-4 and TRBJ1-2, with TRBD1 as a possible D gene (5 bases). There are 16 residues in the CDR3. The ends were cut back, 1 base at V and 2 bases at J, with 15 bases in the middle. Germline loops: CDR1 SGHNT, CDR2 YYREEE (reference sequence). CDR3 in amino acids: CASSLWGGGANYGYTF. The CDR3 DNA is TGTGCCAGCAGCTTGTGGGGAGGCGGGGCCAACTATGGCTACACCTTC.

The chain joins TRBV27 to TRBJ2-7, with D possibly being TRBD2 (6 bases). Germline assignment: CDR1 MNHEY and CDR2 SMNVEV (reference sequence). Trimming removed 5 bases at V and 6 bases at J, with 17 bases between. The CDR3 has 14 amino acids. The CDR3 nucleotides read TGTGCCAGCAGTCCGCCCGGGGGTTGGAGCGAGCAGTACTTC. Translation: CASSPPGGWSEQYF.